Shown below are 32 T cell receptor beta chains from a single sample sequenced in a study of CD8 T cells in Susac syndrome. Reverse transcription used about 0.45 to 1 ug RNA and random hexamers. One entry per CDR3 protein results from TCRdb running MiXCR on the immunoSEQ multiplex PCR reads. In the table there are about 150,000 distinct CDR3 sequences, roughly 95% of which are singletons. Sequencing was carried out using CD4+ T cells from PBMCs. The receptors were sampled from a human donor in good health.

The CDR3 coding sequence is TGTGCCAGTAGCTACGACTGGGACAGGGAACTAATGAACACTGAAGCTTTCTTT. As protein: CASSYDWDRELMNTEAFF. The chain combines TRBV19 with TRBJ1-1, with 9 bases identical to TRBD1. Germline V gene sequence: CDR1 LNHDA, CDR2 SQIVND (reference sequence). The length of the CDR3 is 18 residues. V trimming: 6 bases; J trimming: 0 bases; junction bases outside the gene matches: 14.

A single count supports this clonotype. The gene calls are TRBV5-1 and TRBJ2-2, with TRBD2 identical over 8 bases. The CDR3 loop spans 16 amino acids. The germline V gene encodes CDR1 SGHRS and CDR2 YFSETQ. V dropped 0 bases and J dropped 5; count of bases not matched to a gene: 6. In DNA form, the CDR3 reads TGCGCCAGCAGCTTGGGTAGCGGGGTCCCGACCGGGGAGCTGTTTTTT. It encodes CASSLGSGVPTGELFF.

The chain recombines TRBV12-3 or TRBV12-4 with TRBJ2-1; D remains unclear. Deletions cut 7 bases from V and 0 bases from J, with 7 bases between. The CDR3 sequence is 13 residues long. This CDR3 is CASTISSYNEQFF. In nucleotides, the CDR3 is TGTGCCAGCACCATTAGCTCCTACAATGAGCAGTTCTTC.

The chain's CDR3 is CASSGTGLKKLFF. The CDR3 DNA is TGTGCCAGCTCGGGGACAGGGCTAAAAAAACTGTTTTTT. The rearrangement joins TRBV27 to TRBJ1-4; 9 bases map to TRBD1. Germline values: CDR1 MNHEY, CDR2 SMNVEV (reference sequence). The CDR3 loop spans 13 amino acids. V shed 8 bases and J 9 bases; nucleotides not matched to a gene: 7.

The chain is built from TRBV7-9 and TRBJ2-3; D is undetermined. Trimming removed 4 bases at V and 3 bases at J, with 17 bases between. This CDR3 comprises 16 residues. Germline assignment: CDR1 SEHNR and CDR2 FQNEAQ (reference sequence). The CDR3 coding sequence is TGTGCCAGCAGCTCCTACCGGACGGCCGAGACAGATACGCAGTATTTT. It translates to CASSSYRTAETDTQYF.

In its sample, this clonotype was seen once. The rearrangement uses TRBV3-1 and TRBJ2-7; D is uncertain. V was clipped by 5 bases and J by 2 bases, with 13 bases between them. Looked up from germline, CDR1 is LGHDT and CDR2 is YNNKEL (reference sequence). This CDR3 comprises 14 residues. The CDR3 sequence is CASSSRSPAYEQYF. DNA for the CDR3: TGTGCCAGCAGCTCGCGGTCCCCCGCCTACGAGCAGTACTTC.

This clonotype occurred a few times. This chain uses TRBV9 with TRBJ2-5; no reliable D call. V was cut by 0 bases and J by 2 bases, with 5 bases left in between. Germline V lookup: CDR1 SGDLS, CDR2 YYNGEE. The CDR3 contains 13 residues. CDR3 amino acids: CASSVASQETQYF. The CDR3 DNA reads as TGTGCCAGCAGCGTAGCTAGTCAAGAGACCCAGTACTTC.

The V and J genes are TRBV30 and TRBJ2-1; D ambiguous. The germline V gene has CDR1 GTSNPN and CDR2 SVGIG (reference sequence). V was pared by 6 bases and J by 8 bases, with 2 bases between. The CDR3 runs 8 residues. Written as DNA, the CDR3 is TGTGCCTGTCATGAGCAGTTCTTC. Translation: CACHEQFF. Full variable domain (remainder filled in from reference TRBV30 and TRBJ2-1): SQTIHQWPATLVQPVGSPLSLECTVEGTSNPNLYWYRQAAGRGLQLLFYSVGIGQISSEVPQNLSASRPQDRQFILSSKKLLLSDSGFYLCACHEQFFGPGTRLTVL.

This clonotype came up once. The chain is built from TRBV11-2 and TRBJ2-7; D may be TRBD1 (6 bases). Germline V gives CDR1 SGHAT, CDR2 FQNNGV. The CDR3 totals 14 residues. Trimming took 7 bases from V and 5 from J, leaving 18 bases between them. DNA for the CDR3: TGTGCCAGCAACCCTGCCACAGGGATCCACGAGCAGTACTTC. This codes for CASNPATGIHEQYF.

V and J are TRBV10-3 and TRBJ2-7; 10 nucleotides match TRBD2. Germline CDR1 reads ENHRY; CDR2 reads SYGVKD. The CDR3 length is 13 residues. V was clipped by 8 bases and J by 3 bases; unmatched bases: 4. This CDR3 reads CAIRASGSYEQYF. The CDR3 DNA follows: TGTGCCATCCGGGCTAGCGGGAGCTACGAGCAGTACTTC.

The chain couples TRBV2 to TRBJ2-1, with D perhaps assigned TRBD1 or TRBD2 (6 bases each). CDR3 size: 15 residues. V dropped 6 bases and J dropped 9 bases, with 21 bases sitting between them. From germline, CDR1 is SNHLY and CDR2 FYNNEI. Here the CDR3 reads CASRIDTGRGGEQFF. In DNA, the CDR3 is TGTGCCAGCAGGATAGATACCGGGAGAGGGGGTGAGCAGTTCTTC.

This chain uses TRBV9 with TRBJ2-3; TRBD1 agrees at 7 bases. V dropped 2 bases and J dropped 3; count of bases not matched to a gene: 12. The CDR3 totals 17 residues. Germline CDR1 is SGDLS and CDR2 is YYNGEE. CDR3 bases: TGTGCCAGCAGCGTCTCTGTCCAGGGGGTATTAACAGATACGCAGTATTTT. Translation gives CASSVSVQGVLTDTQYF.

This sequence joins TRBV7-2 and TRBJ2-6; no clear D. The CDR3 consists of 15 residues. V lost 5 bases to trimming and J lost 0 bases, with 8 bases between them. Germline V lookup: CDR1 SGHTA, CDR2 FQGNSA. The DNA of the CDR3 is TGTGCCAGCAGCGAAGGAAACTCTGGGGCCAACGTCCTGACTTTC. Encoded protein: CASSEGNSGANVLTF.

This chain joins TRBV27 and TRBJ2-7; TRBD1 agrees at 11 bases. Germline V gene data show CDR1 as MNHEY and CDR2 as SMNVEV (reference sequence). V gave up 6 bases and J gave up 2 bases; unmatched junction bases: 3. This CDR3 has 14 residues. The CDR3 spells CASSRDRGTYEQYF. CDR3 in DNA: TGTGCCAGCAGCCGGGACAGGGGGACCTACGAGCAGTACTTC.

The chain links TRBV27 to TRBJ2-1; D may be TRBD2 (6 bases). V dropped 5 bases and J dropped 8 bases, with 19 bases sitting between them. The CDR3 is 15 amino acids. Germline CDR1 reads MNHEY; CDR2 reads SMNVEV (reference sequence). Here the CDR3 reads CASSPLGAGQDEQFF. The CDR3 DNA reads TGTGCCAGCAGTCCCCTGGGCGCGGGGCAAGATGAGCAGTTCTTC.

V and J are TRBV20-1 and TRBJ1-1; D not certain. V lost 3 bases, J lost 1 base, and 6 bases lay in between. This CDR3 spans 12 amino acids. The germline CDR1 and CDR2 sequences are DFQATT and SNEGSKA (reference sequence). The CDR3 DNA sequence: TGCAGTGCTAGTGAAGGGAACACTGAAGCTTTCTTT. Translation: CSASEGNTEAFF.

The gene calls are TRBV20-1 and TRBJ2-7, with 11 bases matching TRBD1. Germline loops: CDR1 DFQATT, CDR2 SNEGSKA (reference sequence). The CDR3 contains 14 residues. V lost 3 bases and J lost 2; bases outside the gene matches: 3. CDR3 loop: CSARAGQGAYEQYF. Written as DNA, the CDR3 is TGCAGTGCTAGGGCGGGACAGGGGGCCTACGAGCAGTACTTC.

This chain connects TRBV7-8 to TRBJ2-7, with TRBD1 identical over 8 bases. With V trimmed by 6 bases and J by 4 bases, 11 bases remained unmatched. This CDR3 spans 15 amino acids. Per germline, CDR1 SGHVS and CDR2 FQNEAQ. CDR3: CASSFTGTGLYEQYF. CDR3 sequence (DNA): TGTGCCAGCAGTTTTACCGGGACAGGACTTTACGAGCAGTACTTC.

J is TRBJ1-1 and V is TRBV6-5, with D possibly TRBD1 on 5 matching bases. The V gene lost 5 bases and the J gene lost 4 bases, with 14 bases spanning the gap. The CDR3 loop spans 14 amino acids. The germline V gene encodes CDR1 MNHEY and CDR2 SVGAGI. The CDR3: CASSLRGGGTEAFF. CDR3 nucleotide sequence: TGTGCCAGCAGTCTTCGGGGGGGAGGCACTGAAGCTTTCTTT.

The rearrangement uses TRBV5-6 and TRBJ2-5, with a possible D match to TRBD1 (7 bases). The CDR3 consists of 14 residues. V was pared by 1 base and J by 5 bases, with 12 bases between. The germline CDR1 and CDR2 sequences are SGHDT and YYEEEE. CDR3 DNA: TGTGCCAGCAGCTTGTACCAGGGGGGTGAGACCCAGTACTTC. It is translated as CASSLYQGGETQYF.

The chain is built from TRBV6-1 and TRBJ1-2; D may be TRBD1 (5 bases). V shed 3 bases and J shed 5 bases, with 22 bases lying between them. The CDR3 spans 17 residues. Germline-derived CDR1 and CDR2 are MNHNS and SASEGT. This CDR3 is CASSDSARTSYFYGYTF. In nucleotides, the CDR3 is TGTGCCAGCAGTGATTCCGCCAGGACATCATACTTTTATGGCTACACCTTC.

The V gene is TRBV20-1, the J gene TRBJ1-5; D not certain. Germline V gene sequence: CDR1 DFQATT, CDR2 SNEGSKA (reference sequence). CDR3 length: 15 amino acids. Between the trimmed V and J ends, which lost 3 bases and 0 bases, there was a span of 12 bases. The CDR3 DNA reads as TGCAGTGCTAGCCCTACACTGCATAGCAATCAGCCCCAGCATTTT. Residues: CSASPTLHSNQPQHF.

The CDR3 DNA reads as TGCAGTGCTAGAGAACGGCGCACCGGGGAGCTGTTTTTT. Translating gives CSARERRTGELFF. The chain employs TRBV20-1 and TRBJ2-2; D remains ambiguous. The CDR3 totals 13 residues. The germline V gene has CDR1 DFQATT and CDR2 SNEGSKA (reference sequence). The ends were cut back, 0 bases at V and 4 bases at J, with 6 bases in the middle.

The V call is TRBV6-5, the J call TRBJ1-5; 9 bases fit TRBD1. This CDR3 region has 17 residues. In germline, CDR1 is MNHEY, CDR2 SVGAGI. Germline trimming cut 0 bases from V and 4 bases from J; bases unmatched to any gene: 7. The chain's CDR3 is CASSYSKDRGGNQPQHF. Written as DNA, the CDR3 is TGTGCCAGCAGTTACTCGAAGGACAGGGGAGGGAATCAGCCCCAGCATTTT.

The sample holds one count of this clonotype. V and J are TRBV5-1 and TRBJ2-1; a weak D match, TRBD1 (6 bases). Trimming shortened V by 4 bases and J by 7 bases, and 15 bases separated the two germline ends. Germline CDR1 SGHRS, CDR2 YFSETQ. This CDR3 contains 14 residues. The DNA for the CDR3 is TGCGCCAGCAGCAGGCAGGGGCCGAAGAATGAGCAGTTCTTC. Protein sequence: CASSRQGPKNEQFF.

The chain recombines TRBV30 with TRBJ2-1, with unresolved D. Germline CDR1 and CDR2: GTSNPN and SVGIG (reference sequence). V lost 1 base, J lost 11 bases, and 9 bases lay in between. The CDR3 has 11 residues. CDR3 sequence (DNA): TGTGCCTGGAGTGACCAGCTTAAGCAGTTCTTC. Translated, it gives CAWSDQLKQFF.

The chain combines TRBV4-2 with TRBJ2-1; 9 bases are shared with TRBD2. CDR1 is LGHNA and CDR2 is YNFKEQ in the germline V gene. The CDR3 length is 17 residues. V was pared by 0 bases and J by 1 base, with 4 bases of the junction left unmatched. The CDR3 spells CASSQDRLAVSYNEQFF. CDR3 in DNA: TGTGCCAGCAGCCAAGACCGACTAGCGGTATCCTACAATGAGCAGTTCTTC.

This chain uses TRBV10-3 with TRBJ2-1, with TRBD1 identical over 9 bases. The V gene end was trimmed by 10 bases and the J gene end by 5 bases; junction bases not matched to a gene: 6. This CDR3 is built from 13 residues. The germline V gene has CDR1 ENHRY and CDR2 SYGVKD. In DNA, the CDR3 is TGTGCCAGCCGGACAGGGGACAACAATGAGCAGTTCTTC. This translates into CASRTGDNNEQFF.

This clonotype was seen only a few times. This chain connects TRBV29-1 to TRBJ1-2, with unresolved D. Germline V gene data show CDR1 as SQVTM and CDR2 as ANQGSEA. V shed 1 base and J shed 7 bases, with 13 bases lying between them. The CDR3 has 13 amino acids. The CDR3 protein is CSVEGMAGGGYTF. The CDR3, as DNA: TGCAGCGTTGAAGGAATGGCAGGAGGTGGCTACACCTTC.

V gene TRBV15 combines with J gene TRBJ2-7; 7 bases agree with TRBD1. V shed 0 bases and J 12 bases; nucleotides not matched to a gene: 8. The CDR3 runs 13 residues. Germline V gene data show CDR1 as LNHNV and CDR2 as YYDKDF (reference sequence). The CDR3 DNA reads TGTGCCACCAGCAGAGATATTAGACAGGGTTGGTACTTC. This gives the protein CATSRDIRQGWYF.

This chain joins TRBV15 and TRBJ2-1; no firm D call. The CDR3 sequence is 16 residues long. CDR1 and CDR2 from the germline V gene are LNHNV and YYDKDF (reference sequence). Trimming shortened V by 1 base and J by 2 bases, and 12 bases separated the two germline ends. The CDR3 DNA follows: TGTGCCACCAGCAGAGGGTTAGGAGTCCCCTACAATGAGCAGTTCTTC. Translated: CATSRGLGVPYNEQFF.

This clonotype was observed once. The genes are TRBV30 and TRBJ2-3; D not resolved. This CDR3 contains 12 residues. The germline V gene has CDR1 GTSNPN and CDR2 SVGIG (reference sequence). The ends were cut back, 0 bases at V and 6 bases at J, with 7 bases in the middle. CDR3 amino acids: CAWSVTPDTQYF. The CDR3 DNA sequence: TGTGCCTGGAGTGTAACCCCCGATACGCAGTATTTT.